The clone carrying this TCR beta chain was seen only once. Antigen: not known. This sample is part of a study of graft-versus-host responses after intestinal transplantation. Study-wide context: The transplants performed in recipients were multivisceral, liver-intestinal, or isolated intestinal.

The repertoire was sequenced with immunoSEQ multiplex PCR; TCRdb's copy has only in-frame clones and lacks some. The top ten hold 3% to 3.5% of the sample, which has 90,000 to 150,000 clones, 85% to 95% seen once. With 4 bases removed from V and 7 bases from J, the gap between germline ends came to 16 bases. The CDR3 runs to 14 residues. CDR1 and CDR2 from the germline V gene are SNHLY and FYNNEI. Notes on the study in general: GvH clone levels peaked in circulation, and this peak was associated with early post-transplant HvG declines.

The sequences come from unstimulated CD8+ T cells sorted from spleen or lymph node cells, collected before intestinal transplant. This chain joins TRBV2 and TRBJ2-5, with a tentative D call TRBD1 (6 bases). The TCR comes from a human donor who received an intestinal transplant. CDR3 coding DNA: TGTGCCAGCAGTGGGGACGCAGGGGCGAGGACCCAGTACTTC. As protein: CASSGDAGARTQYF.